The 22 T cell receptor beta chains reported below all come from one sample, sequenced in a study of cytomegalovirus exposure and HLA in healthy donors. The PCR ran on 60 Vbeta and 13 Jbeta primers. The data were produced by immunoSEQ multiplex PCR, yet TCRdb's version contains in-frame clones alone and is incomplete. Of 85,000 to 100,000 clones in the sample, over 60% were seen once. What was sequenced was PBMCs. These receptors originate from a male donor in good health and CMV-seropositive.

This clone appeared once. This chain joins TRBV7-2 and TRBJ1-1; tentative D call: TRBD1 (5 bases). The CDR3 runs 15 residues. Trimming removed 1 base from V and 0 bases from J, with 9 bases in between. Germline lookup yields CDR1 SGHTA and CDR2 FQGNSA. The CDR3: CASSLDGGVNTEAFF. Written as DNA, the CDR3 is TGTGCCAGCAGCTTAGACGGGGGAGTGAACACTGAAGCTTTCTTT.

J is TRBJ1-1 and V is TRBV27; D call uncertain. CDR1 and CDR2 (germline): MNHEY, SMNVEV (reference sequence). The CDR3 is 14 residues long. The V gene lost 4 bases and the J gene lost 1 base, with 10 bases spanning the gap. The CDR3 here is CASSSGRQNTEAFF. CDR3 coding DNA: TGTGCCAGCAGTTCGGGGAGACAGAACACTGAAGCTTTCTTT.

The chain has TRBV4-1 and TRBJ1-1; D gene unclear. V dropped 1 base and J dropped 3 bases, with 12 bases sitting between them. CDR3 size: 15 residues. Germline V lookup: CDR1 MGHRA, CDR2 YSYEKL. This CDR3 is CASSQGSGWYTEAFF. The DNA for the CDR3 is TGCGCCAGCAGCCAAGGGTCCGGGTGGTACACTGAAGCTTTCTTT.

J is TRBJ1-5 and V is TRBV28, with 9 bases fitting TRBD1. This CDR3 has 15 amino acids. Unmatched junction bases numbered 7, after V lost 5 bases and J lost 5 bases. CDR1 MDHEN and CDR2 SYDVKM come from the germline V gene. CDR3 sequence (DNA): TGTGCCAGCAGTACCCGGACAGGGGTAGATCAGCCCCAGCATTTT. Amino acids: CASSTRTGVDQPQHF.

The sample holds one count of this clone. V and J are TRBV7-9 and TRBJ1-2, with TRBD1 identical over 7 bases. The V gene's germline CDR1 is SEHNR and CDR2 FQNEAQ (reference sequence). V was clipped by 0 bases and J by 6 bases; unmatched bases: 4. CDR3 size: 14 residues. The CDR3 here is CASSLAGTAHGYTF. In nucleotides, the CDR3 is TGTGCCAGCAGCTTAGCCGGGACAGCACATGGCTACACCTTC.

The chain uses TRBV2 and TRBJ2-7; 7 positions agree with TRBD2. The V gene end was trimmed by 5 bases and the J gene end by 2 bases; junction bases not matched to a gene: 6. The CDR3 extends over 14 amino acids. Germline V lookup: CDR1 SNHLY, CDR2 FYNNEI. CDR3 coding DNA: TGTGCCAGCAGTTACGGGAGGACTACCTACGAGCAGTACTTC. Amino acids: CASSYGRTTYEQYF.

In nucleotides, the CDR3 is TGTGCCAGCTCACCTTCACAGGGGGCGACTAATGAAAAACTGTTTTTT. Encoded protein: CASSPSQGATNEKLFF. The chain is built from TRBV18 and TRBJ1-4, with TRBD1 matching over 9 bases. The CDR3 spans 16 residues. Germline CDR1 is KGHSH and CDR2 is LQKENI. J lost 2 bases, V lost 3 bases, and 4 bases had no gene match.

This rearrangement joins TRBV12-5 to TRBJ2-2; 8 bases agree with TRBD1. This CDR3 is built from 17 residues. The V and J ends lost 2 bases and 1 base, in that order; junction bases with no gene match: 6. Germline-derived CDR1 and CDR2 are LGHNT and FRNRAP. Here the CDR3 reads CASGLRQGARNTGELFF. In DNA, the CDR3 is TGTGCTAGTGGTTTGCGGCAGGGGGCTAGGAACACCGGGGAGCTGTTTTTT.

V and J are TRBV27 and TRBJ1-4, with a tentative D call TRBD1 (5 bases). The CDR3 runs to 14 residues. V was cut by 5 bases and J by 9 bases, with 16 bases left in between. Per the germline V gene, CDR1 is MNHEY and CDR2 is SMNVEV (reference sequence). This CDR3 reads CASSPPGLGQKLFF. CDR3 in DNA: TGTGCCAGCAGTCCGCCGGGCCTGGGGCAAAAACTGTTTTTT.

This rearrangement joins TRBV11-2 to TRBJ1-2, with D unclear. V was trimmed by 1 base and J by 2 bases, leaving 11 bases between them. Germline CDR1 SGHAT, CDR2 FQNNGV. The CDR3 contains 15 residues. DNA for the CDR3: TGTGCCAGCAGCTTAGTCGGGGAGTGGAACTATGGCTACACCTTC. It encodes CASSLVGEWNYGYTF.

The chain employs TRBV6-5 and TRBJ1-2, with 7 bases fitting TRBD1. This CDR3 region has 13 residues. Trimming cost V 6 bases and J 6 bases; bases outside gene matches: 7. Germline V gives CDR1 MNHEY, CDR2 SVGAGI. CDR3 DNA: TGTGCCAGCAGACGTCGACAGGGTAATGGCTACACCTTC. It codes for CASRRRQGNGYTF.

The rearrangement links TRBV5-1 to TRBJ1-1; D gene uncertain. This CDR3 contains 16 residues. Germline assignment: CDR1 SGHRS and CDR2 YFSETQ. Trimming removed 5 bases from V and 3 bases from J, with 20 bases in between. The chain's CDR3 is CASSSDLGSGYTEAFF. In DNA, the CDR3 is TGCGCCAGCAGTTCCGACTTGGGTTCTGGGTACACTGAAGCTTTCTTT.

The chain is built from TRBV18 and TRBJ1-1, with 9 bases identical to TRBD1. Unmatched junction bases numbered 7, after V lost 3 bases and J lost 5 bases. From germline, CDR1 is KGHSH and CDR2 LQKENI. This CDR3 contains 15 residues. Written as DNA, the CDR3 is TGTGCCAGCTCACCGGACAGGGGCCCCAGGACTGAAGCTTTCTTT. It encodes CASSPDRGPRTEAFF.

The rearrangement uses TRBV18 and TRBJ1-5; possibly TRBD1 for D (5 bases). V lost 6 bases and J 3 bases, leaving 15 bases between the germline ends. The V gene's germline CDR1 is KGHSH and CDR2 LQKENI. The CDR3 extends over 15 amino acids. Here the CDR3 DNA reads TGTGCCAGCTCGTCGGGCACAGGAGTCAATCAGCCCCAGCATTTT. Translated, it gives CASSSGTGVNQPQHF.

V and J are TRBV15 and TRBJ1-6; the D gene is possibly TRBD1 (5 bases). CDR1 and CDR2 from the germline V gene are LNHNV and YYDKDF (reference sequence). CDR3 length: 16 residues. V was trimmed by 6 bases and J by 7 bases, leaving 19 bases between them. Here the CDR3 DNA reads TGTGCCACCAGGGCCGAGCATGGCAGGGCAAATTCACCCCTCCACTTT. It yields the protein CATRAEHGRANSPLHF.

The chain uses TRBV6-1 and TRBJ1-2; 7 bases match TRBD1. The junction had 7 bases not matched to a gene; V was cut back by 3 bases and J by 0 bases. Germline V gene lookup returns CDR1 MNHNS and CDR2 SASEGT. The length of the CDR3 is 16 residues. Here the CDR3 reads CASSELGQWPNYGYTF. The CDR3 DNA is TGTGCCAGCAGTGAGTTGGGACAGTGGCCTAACTATGGCTACACCTTC.

Notes on this clone: The junction departs from germline at one end; a sequencing error may be responsible. V is TRBV27 and J is TRBJ1-4; D uncertain. The CDR3 consists of 12 residues. CDR1 is MNHEY, CDR2 SMNVEV, per germline (reference sequence). The chain's CDR3 is CSSRAPNEKLFF. In nucleotides, the CDR3 is TGTTCCAGCCGAGCCCCTAATGAAAAACTGTTTTTT.

The chain joins TRBV4-1 to TRBJ1-6, with D possibly TRBD1 on 5 matching bases. There are 16 residues in the CDR3. CDR1 MGHRA and CDR2 YSYEKL come from the germline V gene. The V gene lost 1 base and the J gene lost 9 bases, with 16 bases spanning the gap. The CDR3 DNA follows: TGCGCCAGCAGCCAAGGGGGGAGGGGAAGAAGTTCACCCCTCCACTTT. Translating gives CASSQGGRGRSSPLHF.

The chain combines TRBV5-6 with TRBJ2-2; 10 bases line up with TRBD1. This CDR3 region has 16 residues. Germline-derived CDR1 and CDR2 are SGHDT and YYEEEE. V lost 2 bases to trimming and J lost 3 bases; unmatched junction nucleotides: 4. The CDR3 here is CASSLRDRGYTGELFF. CDR3 DNA sequence: TGTGCCAGCAGCTTACGGGACAGGGGTTACACCGGGGAGCTGTTTTTT.

This clone was seen a single time. The chain is built from TRBV23-1 and TRBJ2-4, with 9 positions matching TRBD1. TRBV23-1 is treated as an ORF (open reading frame) with a function not yet certain. J lost 0 bases, V lost 7 bases, and 7 bases had no gene match. The CDR3 is 16 residues long. The CDR3 bases are TGCGCCAGCATGGACCAGGGACAGGGAGCCAAAAACATTCAGTACTTC. This gives the protein CASMDQGQGAKNIQYF.

Here the CDR3 reads CSVKGQGINYGYTF. The DNA of the CDR3 is TGCAGCGTGAAGGGACAGGGGATCAACTATGGCTACACCTTC. The V gene is TRBV29-1, the J gene TRBJ1-2; 10 nucleotides align to TRBD1. With V trimmed by 6 bases and J by 2 bases, 6 bases remained unmatched. In germline, CDR1 is SQVTM, CDR2 ANQGSEA. This CDR3 contains 14 residues.

The rearrangement links TRBV18 to TRBJ2-7; D is possibly TRBD1 (5 bases). The CDR3 consists of 14 residues. Trimming took off 3 bases at V and 1 base at J, with 10 bases between the two ends. Looked up from germline, CDR1 is KGHSH and CDR2 is LQKENI. In DNA, the CDR3 is TGTGCCAGCTCACCTCAAGGGGTTTCCTACGAGCAGTACTTC. Its protein is CASSPQGVSYEQYF.